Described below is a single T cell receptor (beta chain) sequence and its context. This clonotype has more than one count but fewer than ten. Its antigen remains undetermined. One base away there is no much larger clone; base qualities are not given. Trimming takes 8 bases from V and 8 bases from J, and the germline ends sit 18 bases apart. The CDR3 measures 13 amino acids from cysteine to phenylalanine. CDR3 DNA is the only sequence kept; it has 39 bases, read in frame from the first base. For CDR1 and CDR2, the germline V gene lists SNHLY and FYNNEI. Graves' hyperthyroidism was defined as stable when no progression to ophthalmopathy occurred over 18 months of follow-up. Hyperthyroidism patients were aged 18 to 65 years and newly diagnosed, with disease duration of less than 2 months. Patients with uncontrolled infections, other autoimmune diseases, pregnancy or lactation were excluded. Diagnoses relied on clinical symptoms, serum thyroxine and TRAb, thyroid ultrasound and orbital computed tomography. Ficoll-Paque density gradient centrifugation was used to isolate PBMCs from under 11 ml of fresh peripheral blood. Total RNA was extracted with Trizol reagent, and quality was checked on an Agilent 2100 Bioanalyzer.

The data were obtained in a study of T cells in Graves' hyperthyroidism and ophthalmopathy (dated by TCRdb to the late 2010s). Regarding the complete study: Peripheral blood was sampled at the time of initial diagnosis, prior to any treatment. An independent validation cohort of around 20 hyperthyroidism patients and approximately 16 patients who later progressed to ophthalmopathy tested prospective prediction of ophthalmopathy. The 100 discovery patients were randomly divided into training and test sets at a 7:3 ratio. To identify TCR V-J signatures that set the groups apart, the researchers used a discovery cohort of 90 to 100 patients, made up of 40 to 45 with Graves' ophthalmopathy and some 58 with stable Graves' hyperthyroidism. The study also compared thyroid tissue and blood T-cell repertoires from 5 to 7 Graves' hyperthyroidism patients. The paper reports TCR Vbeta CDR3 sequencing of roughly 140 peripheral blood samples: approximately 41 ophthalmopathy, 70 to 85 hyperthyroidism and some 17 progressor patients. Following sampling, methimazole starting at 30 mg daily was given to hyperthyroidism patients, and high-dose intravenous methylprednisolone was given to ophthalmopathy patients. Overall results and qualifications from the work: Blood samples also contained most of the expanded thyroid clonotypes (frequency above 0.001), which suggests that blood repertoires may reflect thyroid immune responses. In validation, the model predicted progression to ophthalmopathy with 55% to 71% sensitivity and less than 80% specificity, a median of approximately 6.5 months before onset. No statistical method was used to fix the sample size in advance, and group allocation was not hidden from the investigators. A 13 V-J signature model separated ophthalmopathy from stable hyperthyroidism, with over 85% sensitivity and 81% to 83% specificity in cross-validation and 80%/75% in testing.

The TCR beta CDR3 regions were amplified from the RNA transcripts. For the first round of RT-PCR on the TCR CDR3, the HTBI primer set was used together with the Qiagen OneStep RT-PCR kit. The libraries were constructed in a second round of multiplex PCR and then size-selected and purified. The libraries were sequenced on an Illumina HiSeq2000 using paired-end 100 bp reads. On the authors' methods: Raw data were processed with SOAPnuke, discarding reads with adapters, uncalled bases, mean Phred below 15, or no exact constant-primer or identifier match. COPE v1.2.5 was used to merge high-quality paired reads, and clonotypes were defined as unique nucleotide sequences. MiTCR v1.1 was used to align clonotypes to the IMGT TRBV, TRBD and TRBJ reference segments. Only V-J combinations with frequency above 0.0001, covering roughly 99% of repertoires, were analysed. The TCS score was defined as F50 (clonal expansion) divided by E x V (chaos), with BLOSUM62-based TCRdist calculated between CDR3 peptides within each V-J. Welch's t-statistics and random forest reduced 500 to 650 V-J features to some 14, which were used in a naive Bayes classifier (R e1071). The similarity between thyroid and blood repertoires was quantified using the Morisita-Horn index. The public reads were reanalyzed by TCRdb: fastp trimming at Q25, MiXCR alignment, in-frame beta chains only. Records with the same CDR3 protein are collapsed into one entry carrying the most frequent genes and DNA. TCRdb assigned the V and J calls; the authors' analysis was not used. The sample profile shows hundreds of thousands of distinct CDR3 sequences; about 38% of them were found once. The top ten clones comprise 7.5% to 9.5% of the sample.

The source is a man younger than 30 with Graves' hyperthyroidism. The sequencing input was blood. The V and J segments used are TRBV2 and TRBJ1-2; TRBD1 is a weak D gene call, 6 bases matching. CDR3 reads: CASGSPGVRGYTF. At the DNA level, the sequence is TGTGCCAGCGGATCCCCAGGGGTACGGGGCTACACCTTC.